These 3 T cell receptor beta chains were sequenced from one sample in a study of cytomegalovirus exposure and HLA in healthy donors. The PCR employed 60 Vbeta primers together with 13 Jbeta primers. Assay used: immunoSEQ multiplex PCR; TCRdb lists only in-frame clones, some missing. The data contain 140,000 or so clones, approximately 79% of them seen just once; the ten biggest clones take up 1.7%. The specimen sequenced was PBMCs. The receptors here all came from a woman in her 30s in good health and CMV-seronegative.

The V gene is TRBV7-2, the J gene TRBJ2-6; weak D call: TRBD1 (5 bases). From germline, CDR1 is SGHTA and CDR2 FQGNSA. There are 16 residues in the CDR3. Trimming took off 2 bases at V and 2 bases at J, with 10 bases between the two ends. The chain's CDR3 is CASSLWGTPGANVLTF. The CDR3 nucleotides are TGTGCCAGCAGCTTATGGGGCACCCCTGGGGCCAACGTCCTGACTTTC.

The chain employs TRBV30 and TRBJ1-4, with no clear D. The CDR3 is 14 amino acids. V lost 5 bases to trimming and J lost 7 bases, with 17 bases between them. Germline V gives CDR1 GTSNPN, CDR2 SVGIG (reference sequence). CDR3 sequence reads: CAWGVGGGSEKLFF. The CDR3 nucleotides read TGTGCCTGGGGGGTCGGAGGCGGGAGTGAAAAACTGTTTTTT.

As DNA, the CDR3 is TGTGCCAGTAGAGAGACAGGGGGAGACTATGGCTACACCTTC. Residues: CASRETGGDYGYTF. The chain employs TRBV19 and TRBJ1-2; TRBD1 matches 9 bases. Germline V gene lookup returns CDR1 LNHDA and CDR2 SQIVND (reference sequence). The V and J ends lost 6 bases and 3 bases, in that order; junction bases with no gene match: 5. There are 14 residues in the CDR3.